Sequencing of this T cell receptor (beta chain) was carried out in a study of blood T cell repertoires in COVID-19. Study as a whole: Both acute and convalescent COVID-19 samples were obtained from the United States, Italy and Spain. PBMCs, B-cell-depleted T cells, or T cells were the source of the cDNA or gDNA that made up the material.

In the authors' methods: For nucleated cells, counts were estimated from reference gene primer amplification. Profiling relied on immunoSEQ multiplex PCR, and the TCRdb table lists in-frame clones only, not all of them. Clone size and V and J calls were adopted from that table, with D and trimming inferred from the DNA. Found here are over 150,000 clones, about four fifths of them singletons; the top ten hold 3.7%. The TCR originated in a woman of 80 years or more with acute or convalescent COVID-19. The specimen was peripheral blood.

The CDR3: CASSSGGGAGSSPLHF. The CDR3, as DNA: TGTGCCAGCAGCTCCGGTGGGGGGGCGGGAAGTTCACCCCTCCACTTT. The rearrangement uses TRBV5-4 and TRBJ1-6, with a tentative D call TRBD1 (6 bases). The V end was cut by 3 bases, the J end by 9 bases, with 19 bases between. CDR3 length: 16 amino acids. The germline V gene encodes CDR1 SGHNT and CDR2 YYREEE (reference sequence).